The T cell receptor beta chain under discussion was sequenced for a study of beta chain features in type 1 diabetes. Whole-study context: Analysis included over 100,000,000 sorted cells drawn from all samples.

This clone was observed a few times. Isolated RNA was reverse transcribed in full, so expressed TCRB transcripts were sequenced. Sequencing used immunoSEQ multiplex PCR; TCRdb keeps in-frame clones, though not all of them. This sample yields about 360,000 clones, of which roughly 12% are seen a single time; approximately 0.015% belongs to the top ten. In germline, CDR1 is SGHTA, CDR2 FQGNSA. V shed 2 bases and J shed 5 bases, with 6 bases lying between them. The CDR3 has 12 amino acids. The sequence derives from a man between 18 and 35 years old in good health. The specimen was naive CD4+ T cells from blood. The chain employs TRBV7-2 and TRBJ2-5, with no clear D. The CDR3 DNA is TGTGCCAGCAGCTTATTCCGGGAGACCCAGTACTTC. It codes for CASSLFRETQYF.